Listed below are T cell receptor beta chains from one sample, sequenced in a study of neurological immune-mediated disorders. TCRdb re-called the 5' RACE reads through MiXCR, storing one row per CDR3 protein. The data show around 30,000 distinct CDR3 sequences, over 2% seen once. The sequenced sample was PBMCs. Receptors were obtained from a woman in her forties or fifties with multiple sclerosis. Each CDR3 is given with its conserved first and last residue. Each record gives: clone size, V gene, J gene, D gene, CDR3 protein, CDR3 DNA. D genes are given only for firm matches. A clone size is listed for some rows: how often the clone was seen (once, few, many), or a class if it is expanded.

abundance: many
v_gene: TRBV20-1
j_gene: TRBJ2-1
d_gene: TRBD2
CDR3aa: CSASSLAEYNEQFF
CDR3nt: TGCAGTGCTAGCAGCCTAGCGGAGTACAATGAGCAGTTCTTC

abundance: NA
v_gene: TRBV20-1
j_gene: TRBJ2-1
d_gene: NA
CDR3aa: CSAANVAGNSYNEQFF
CDR3nt: TGCAGTGCCGCGAACGTAGCAGGAAACTCCTACAATGAGCAGTTCTTC

abundance: many
v_gene: TRBV5-1
j_gene: TRBJ2-7
d_gene: TRBD2
CDR3aa: CASSSAAGGLRYEQYF
CDR3nt: TGCGCCAGCAGCTCCGCGGCGGGGGGTCTACGGTACGAGCAGTACTTC

abundance: many
v_gene: TRBV20-1
j_gene: TRBJ2-2
d_gene: NA
CDR3aa: CSASRATLGTGELFF
CDR3nt: TGCAGTGCTAGCCGCGCGACCCTGGGCACCGGGGAGCTGTTTTTT

abundance: many
v_gene: TRBV12-3/TRBV12-4
j_gene: TRBJ1-4
d_gene: NA
CDR3aa: CASSLRVREKLFF
CDR3nt: TGTGCCAGCAGTTTACGGGTGCGGGAAAAACTGTTTTTT

abundance: many
v_gene: TRBV20-1
j_gene: TRBJ1-5
d_gene: TRBD1
CDR3aa: CSAPPTGADQPQHF
CDR3nt: TGCAGTGCTCCTCCTACAGGGGCCGATCAGCCCCAGCATTTT

abundance: many
v_gene: TRBV12-3/TRBV12-4
j_gene: TRBJ2-1
d_gene: NA
CDR3aa: CASRQGVGLSSYNEQFF
CDR3nt: TGTGCCAGCAGGCAGGGCGTAGGCCTAAGCTCCTACAATGAGCAGTTCTTC

abundance: few
v_gene: TRBV7-9
j_gene: TRBJ2-1
d_gene: TRBD2
CDR3aa: CASSLGGLAASYNEQFF
CDR3nt: TGTGCCAGCAGCTTAGGGGGACTAGCGGCCTCCTACAATGAGCAGTTCTTC

abundance: NA
v_gene: TRBV25-1
j_gene: TRBJ2-7
d_gene: NA
CDR3aa: CASSHRVSVYEQYF
CDR3nt: TGTGCCAGCAGTCACAGGGTATCGGTCTACGAGCAGTACTTC

abundance: many
v_gene: TRBV29-1
j_gene: TRBJ1-1
d_gene: TRBD1
CDR3aa: CSVHIPDRGRVEAFF
CDR3nt: TGCAGCGTCCATATACCTGACAGGGGGCGAGTTGAAGCTTTCTTT

abundance: few
v_gene: TRBV18
j_gene: TRBJ1-5
d_gene: TRBD1
CDR3aa: CASSDRGQPQHF
CDR3nt: TGTGCCAGCTCAGACAGGGGTCAGCCCCAGCATTTT

abundance: many
v_gene: TRBV5-1
j_gene: TRBJ1-2
d_gene: NA
CDR3aa: CASSVDSPAPYGYTF
CDR3nt: TGCGCCAGCAGCGTGGACAGCCCCGCACCTTATGGCTACACCTTC

abundance: many
v_gene: TRBV7-2
j_gene: TRBJ1-5
d_gene: NA
CDR3aa: CASSLASYSNQPQHF
CDR3nt: TGTGCCAGCAGCTTAGCCAGTTATAGCAATCAGCCCCAGCATTTT

abundance: many
v_gene: TRBV6-6
j_gene: TRBJ1-5
d_gene: TRBD1
CDR3aa: CASSTSKGASNQPQHF
CDR3nt: TGTGCCAGCTCTACCTCAAAGGGGGCTAGCAATCAGCCCCAGCATTTT

abundance: medium-sized
v_gene: TRBV10-2
j_gene: TRBJ2-1
d_gene: NA
CDR3aa: CASSEASREQFF
CDR3nt: TGCGCCAGCAGTGAGGCGTCGCGCGAGCAGTTCTTC

abundance: many
v_gene: TRBV12-3/TRBV12-4
j_gene: TRBJ1-5
d_gene: NA
CDR3aa: CASSLAWKAQPQHF
CDR3nt: TGTGCCAGCAGTTTAGCGTGGAAGGCCCAGCCCCAGCATTTT

abundance: many
v_gene: TRBV9
j_gene: TRBJ2-2
d_gene: NA
CDR3aa: CASSVAVKDGELFF
CDR3nt: TGTGCCAGCAGCGTAGCGGTGAAGGACGGGGAGCTGTTTTTT

abundance: many
v_gene: TRBV7-2
j_gene: TRBJ1-1
d_gene: NA
CDR3aa: CASSFQGTEAFF
CDR3nt: TGTGCCAGCAGCTTCCAGGGGACTGAAGCTTTCTTT

abundance: many
v_gene: TRBV29-1
j_gene: TRBJ1-1
d_gene: NA
CDR3aa: CSVSGTMNTEAFF
CDR3nt: TGCAGCGTTTCAGGGACTATGAACACTGAAGCTTTCTTT

abundance: many
v_gene: TRBV12-3/TRBV12-4
j_gene: TRBJ2-7
d_gene: TRBD2
CDR3aa: CASSWSGENDEQYF
CDR3nt: TGTGCCAGCAGCTGGAGCGGGGAGAACGACGAGCAGTACTTC

abundance: many
v_gene: TRBV5-4
j_gene: TRBJ1-2
d_gene: NA
CDR3aa: CASSLGATYGYTF
CDR3nt: TGTGCCAGCAGCTTAGGGGCGACCTATGGCTACACCTTC

abundance: many
v_gene: TRBV9
j_gene: TRBJ1-1
d_gene: NA
CDR3aa: CASSVGTVGQDTEAFF
CDR3nt: TGTGCCAGCAGCGTAGGTACTGTGGGGCAGGACACTGAAGCTTTCTTT

abundance: medium-sized
v_gene: TRBV7-2
j_gene: TRBJ1-2
d_gene: TRBD1
CDR3aa: CASSVGQAYGYTF
CDR3nt: TGTGCCAGCAGCGTAGGACAGGCTTATGGCTACACCTTC

abundance: few
v_gene: TRBV18
j_gene: TRBJ2-3
d_gene: NA
CDR3aa: CASPPGGTDTQYF
CDR3nt: TGTGCCAGCCCCCCGGGTGGCACAGATACGCAGTATTTT

abundance: many
v_gene: TRBV20-1
j_gene: TRBJ2-3
d_gene: NA
CDR3aa: CSASPLPSTDTQYF
CDR3nt: TGCAGTGCTAGCCCCCTCCCCAGCACAGATACGCAGTATTTT

abundance: many
v_gene: TRBV27
j_gene: TRBJ2-7
d_gene: NA
CDR3aa: CASSLSQGGAHEQYF
CDR3nt: TGTGCCAGCAGTTTATCTCAGGGGGGAGCTCACGAGCAGTACTTC

abundance: NA
v_gene: TRBV3-1
j_gene: TRBJ1-1
d_gene: NA
CDR3aa: CASSQVRAGTEAFF
CDR3nt: TGTGCCAGCAGCCAAGTCCGGGCGGGGACTGAAGCTTTCTTT

abundance: many
v_gene: TRBV20-1
j_gene: TRBJ1-2
d_gene: NA
CDR3aa: CSARDPRVEHPYGYTF
CDR3nt: TGCAGTGCTAGAGATCCAAGGGTCGAGCATCCTTATGGCTACACCTTC

abundance: many
v_gene: TRBV20-1
j_gene: TRBJ2-5
d_gene: TRBD2
CDR3aa: CSARSGSLETQYF
CDR3nt: TGCAGTGCTAGGAGCGGGAGCCTAGAGACCCAGTACTTC

abundance: many
v_gene: TRBV7-6
j_gene: TRBJ2-1
d_gene: TRBD2
CDR3aa: CASSSLGLAGSYNEQFF
CDR3nt: TGTGCCAGCAGCTCCCTGGGACTAGCGGGAAGCTACAATGAGCAGTTCTTC

abundance: NA
v_gene: TRBV24-1
j_gene: TRBJ1-1
d_gene: NA
CDR3aa: CATTEATKTEAFF
CDR3nt: TGTGCCACCACGGAGGCAACGAAGACTGAAGCTTTCTTT

abundance: many
v_gene: TRBV20-1
j_gene: TRBJ1-2
d_gene: TRBD1
CDR3aa: CSASGTGGGYGYTF
CDR3nt: TGCAGTGCTTCCGGGACAGGGGGCGGCTATGGCTACACCTTC

abundance: many
v_gene: TRBV5-1
j_gene: TRBJ1-6
d_gene: TRBD1
CDR3aa: CASSAGTGDGNSPLHF
CDR3nt: TGCGCCAGCAGCGCCGGGACAGGGGATGGGAATTCACCCCTCCACTTT

abundance: many
v_gene: TRBV7-9
j_gene: TRBJ2-5
d_gene: NA
CDR3aa: CASSLDGGLYQETQYF
CDR3nt: TGTGCCAGCAGCCTCGACGGAGGACTGTACCAAGAGACCCAGTACTTC

abundance: NA
v_gene: TRBV4-1
j_gene: TRBJ1-6
d_gene: NA
CDR3aa: CASSQELAGGSYNSPLNF
CDR3nt: TGCGCCAGCAGCCAAGAACTAGCCGGGGGGTCCTATAATTCACCCCTCAACTTT

abundance: many
v_gene: TRBV11-2
j_gene: TRBJ2-1
d_gene: TRBD2
CDR3aa: CASSLAGGPYEQFF
CDR3nt: TGTGCCAGCAGCCTAGCGGGAGGGCCCTATGAGCAGTTCTTC

abundance: many
v_gene: TRBV12-3/TRBV12-4
j_gene: TRBJ1-1
d_gene: NA
CDR3aa: CASSFGANTEAFF
CDR3nt: TGTGCCAGCAGTTTCGGGGCAAACACTGAAGCTTTCTTT